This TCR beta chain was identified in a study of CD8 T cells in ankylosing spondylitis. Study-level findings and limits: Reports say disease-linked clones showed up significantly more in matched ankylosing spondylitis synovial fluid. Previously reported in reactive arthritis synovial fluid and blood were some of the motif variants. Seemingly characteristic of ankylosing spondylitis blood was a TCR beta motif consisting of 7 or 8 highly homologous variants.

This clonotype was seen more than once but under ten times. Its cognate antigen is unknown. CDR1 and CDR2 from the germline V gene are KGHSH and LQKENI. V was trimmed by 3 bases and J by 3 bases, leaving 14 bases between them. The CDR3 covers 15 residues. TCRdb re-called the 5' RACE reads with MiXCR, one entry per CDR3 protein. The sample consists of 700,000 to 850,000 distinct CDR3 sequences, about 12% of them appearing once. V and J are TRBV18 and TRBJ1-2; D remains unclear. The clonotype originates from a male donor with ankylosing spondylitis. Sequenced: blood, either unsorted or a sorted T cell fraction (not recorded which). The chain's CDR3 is CASSPDSGQDYGYTF. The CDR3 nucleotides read TGTGCCAGCTCACCGGACTCTGGGCAGGACTATGGCTACACCTTC. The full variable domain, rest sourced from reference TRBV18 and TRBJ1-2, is NAGVMQNPRHLVRRRGQEARLRCSPMKGHSHVYWYRQLPEEGLKFMVYLQKENIIDESGMPKERFSAEFPKEGPSILRIQQVVRGDSAAYFCASSPDSGQDYGYTFGSGTRLTVV.